This T cell receptor beta chain was captured by sequencing in a study of T cells in Graves' hyperthyroidism and ophthalmopathy. Study conclusions and caveats: Researchers report that a 13 V-J model separated ophthalmopathy from stable hyperthyroidism.

RNA transcripts served as the template for amplifying TCR beta CDR3 regions. The HTBI primer set served for first-round RT-PCR of the TCR CDR3. TCRdb itself ran the multiplex PCR reads through MiXCR, one entry per CDR3 protein. Of roughly 750,000 distinct CDR3 sequences in the sample, 16% were seen once. The CDR3 is 14 residues long. The germline V gene has CDR1 SGHVS and CDR2 FQNEAQ. Trimming removed 3 bases at V and 3 bases at J, with 12 bases between. Regarding this clonotype: Its antigen is still unknown.

The rearrangement links TRBV7-8 to TRBJ2-7; D is perhaps TRBD1 or TRBD2 (5 bases each). Specimen: blood. This sequence was found in a man aged 18 to 29 with Graves' hyperthyroidism. The CDR3 spells CASSFDWGNYEQYF. The CDR3, as DNA: TGTGCCAGCAGCTTCGATTGGGGGAACTACGAGCAGTACTTC.